Listed below are T cell receptor beta chains from one sample, sequenced in a study of T cell responses to AZD1222 COVID-19 vaccine. TCRdb's copy holds only in-frame clones and misses some; the assay was immunoSEQ multiplex PCR. The sample has about 120,000 clones; 92% are singletons. This sample comprised peripheral blood, obtained on day 0 of AZD1222 vaccination. The receptors stem from an adult in good health. CDR3s include the opening cysteine and the closing phenylalanine or tryptophan. Fields, in order: J gene, CDR3 length, clone size, D gene, V gene, CDR3 protein, CDR3 DNA. A D gene is named only where the DNA matches it firmly. Clone size is stated in some rows and not others, as once, few, many or a class when expanded.

J gene: TRBJ1-3
CDR3 length: 15
clone size: -
D gene: -
V gene: TRBV7-2
CDR3 protein: CASSLYVVSGNTIYF
CDR3 DNA: TGTGCCAGCAGCTTATACGTGGTCTCTGGAAACACCATATATTTT

J gene: TRBJ1-2
CDR3 length: 13
clone size: -
D gene: -
V gene: TRBV2
CDR3 protein: CASSEQQEHGYTF
CDR3 DNA: TGTGCCAGCAGTGAACAGCAGGAGCACGGCTACACCTTC

J gene: TRBJ1-4
CDR3 length: 16
clone size: once
D gene: -
V gene: TRBV3-1/TRBV3-2
CDR3 protein: CASSNGTGTGLKKLFF
CDR3 DNA: TGTGCCAGCAGCAACGGAACCGGGACGGGGCTAAAAAAACTGTTTTTT

J gene: TRBJ2-2
CDR3 length: 14
clone size: -
D gene: TRBD1
V gene: TRBV10-1
CDR3 protein: CASSPGQGAGELFF
CDR3 DNA: TGCGCCAGCAGTCCGGGACAGGGGGCCGGGGAGCTGTTTTTT

J gene: TRBJ2-1
CDR3 length: 18
clone size: -
D gene: TRBD1
V gene: TRBV4-3
CDR3 protein: CASALRQGAVHSYNEQFF
CDR3 DNA: TGCGCCAGTGCCCTAAGACAGGGGGCGGTCCACTCCTACAATGAGCAGTTCTTC

J gene: TRBJ1-5
CDR3 length: 20
clone size: -
D gene: -
V gene: TRBV7-8
CDR3 protein: CASSSFRQGLHGKGNQPQHF
CDR3 DNA: TGTGCCAGCAGCTCCTTCCGGCAGGGGCTACACGGGAAGGGGAATCAGCCCCAGCATTTT

J gene: TRBJ1-4
CDR3 length: 13
clone size: -
D gene: -
V gene: TRBV10-3
CDR3 protein: CATALYQEEKLFF
CDR3 DNA: TGTGCCACCGCGCTCTATCAAGAGGAAAAACTGTTTTTT

J gene: TRBJ2-1
CDR3 length: 19
clone size: -
D gene: TRBD2
V gene: TRBV18
CDR3 protein: CASSPSFGTSGISDNEQFF
CDR3 DNA: TGTGCCAGCTCACCCTCCTTCGGGACTAGCGGGATATCGGACAATGAGCAGTTCTTC

J gene: TRBJ2-1
CDR3 length: 15
clone size: -
D gene: -
V gene: TRBV6-5
CDR3 protein: CASSFRGADYNEQFF
CDR3 DNA: TGTGCCAGCAGTTTTAGGGGCGCGGACTACAATGAGCAGTTCTTC

J gene: TRBJ1-4
CDR3 length: 15
clone size: -
D gene: TRBD1
V gene: TRBV6-2/TRBV6-3
CDR3 protein: CASSSHRDSDEKLFF
CDR3 DNA: TGTGCCAGCAGTTCTCACCGGGACAGCGATGAAAAACTGTTTTTT

J gene: TRBJ2-1
CDR3 length: 15
clone size: -
D gene: -
V gene: TRBV7-6
CDR3 protein: CASSSGRSSYNEQFF
CDR3 DNA: TGTGCCAGCAGCTCTGGCAGGAGCTCCTACAATGAGCAGTTCTTC

J gene: TRBJ2-5
CDR3 length: 15
clone size: -
D gene: TRBD2
V gene: TRBV9
CDR3 protein: CASSVGRTSVETQYF
CDR3 DNA: TGTGCCAGCAGCGTAGGGAGGACTAGCGTAGAGACCCAGTACTTC

J gene: TRBJ1-3
CDR3 length: 13
clone size: -
D gene: TRBD1
V gene: TRBV6-5
CDR3 protein: CASKQGAGNTIYF
CDR3 DNA: TGTGCCAGCAAGCAGGGGGCAGGAAACACCATATATTTT

J gene: TRBJ1-2
CDR3 length: 13
clone size: -
D gene: -
V gene: TRBV5-1
CDR3 protein: CASYNTGGYGYTF
CDR3 DNA: TGCGCCAGCTATAATACGGGGGGATATGGCTACACCTTC

J gene: TRBJ2-2
CDR3 length: 17
clone size: -
D gene: -
V gene: TRBV19
CDR3 protein: CASSNVGRHLNTGELFF
CDR3 DNA: TGTGCCAGTAGTAATGTAGGGCGACACCTCAACACCGGGGAGCTGTTTTTT

J gene: TRBJ1-1
CDR3 length: 15
clone size: -
D gene: -
V gene: TRBV2
CDR3 protein: CASRGRSYLSTEAFF
CDR3 DNA: TGTGCCAGCAGGGGGCGGTCCTATCTGAGCACTGAAGCTTTCTTT

J gene: TRBJ1-1
CDR3 length: 15
clone size: -
D gene: TRBD1
V gene: TRBV7-2
CDR3 protein: CASSLGTVVPQEAFF
CDR3 DNA: TGTGCCAGCAGCCTGGGGACAGTGGTCCCACAAGAAGCTTTCTTT

J gene: TRBJ2-5
CDR3 length: 12
clone size: once
D gene: -
V gene: TRBV29-1
CDR3 protein: CSALGTQETQYF
CDR3 DNA: TGCAGCGCCTTGGGAACCCAAGAGACCCAGTACTTC

J gene: TRBJ2-2
CDR3 length: 14
clone size: -
D gene: -
V gene: TRBV18
CDR3 protein: CASSPGGQAGELFF
CDR3 DNA: TGTGCCAGCTCACCAGGAGGCCAGGCCGGGGAGCTGTTTTTT

J gene: TRBJ1-6
CDR3 length: 14
clone size: -
D gene: -
V gene: TRBV27
CDR3 protein: CASSLDTFNSPLHF
CDR3 DNA: TGTGCCAGCTCCCTGGACACCTTCAATTCACCCCTCCACTTT

J gene: TRBJ2-1
CDR3 length: 16
clone size: -
D gene: TRBD2
V gene: TRBV9
CDR3 protein: CASTPPGASGYNEQFF
CDR3 DNA: TGTGCCAGCACCCCACCCGGGGCTAGCGGATACAATGAGCAGTTCTTC

J gene: TRBJ1-3
CDR3 length: 15
clone size: -
D gene: -
V gene: TRBV18
CDR3 protein: CASSPERSSGNTIYF
CDR3 DNA: TGTGCCAGCTCACCAGAAAGGAGCTCTGGAAACACCATATATTTT

J gene: TRBJ2-2
CDR3 length: 13
clone size: -
D gene: -
V gene: TRBV7-3
CDR3 protein: CASTTPNTGELFF
CDR3 DNA: TGTGCCAGCACCACACCGAACACCGGGGAGCTGTTTTTT

J gene: TRBJ1-3
CDR3 length: 14
clone size: -
D gene: -
V gene: TRBV7-3
CDR3 protein: CASSLGPSGNTIYF
CDR3 DNA: TGTGCCAGCAGCTTAGGGCCCTCTGGAAACACCATATATTTT

J gene: TRBJ1-2
CDR3 length: 15
clone size: -
D gene: TRBD1
V gene: TRBV2
CDR3 protein: CASSLGQAYNYGYTF
CDR3 DNA: TGTGCCAGCAGCTTAGGACAGGCATATAACTATGGCTACACCTTC

J gene: TRBJ2-1
CDR3 length: 15
clone size: -
D gene: -
V gene: TRBV19
CDR3 protein: CASSIRAGLSNEQFF
CDR3 DNA: TGTGCCAGTAGTATCAGAGCGGGCCTCAGCAATGAGCAGTTCTTC

J gene: TRBJ1-5
CDR3 length: 15
clone size: -
D gene: -
V gene: TRBV30
CDR3 protein: CAWSGPSGGNQPQHF
CDR3 DNA: TGTGCCTGGAGTGGGCCCTCTGGGGGCAATCAGCCCCAGCATTTT

J gene: TRBJ1-1
CDR3 length: 15
clone size: -
D gene: -
V gene: TRBV7-9
CDR3 protein: CASSSPAGDNTEAFF
CDR3 DNA: TGTGCCAGCAGCTCCCCGGCGGGGGACAACACTGAAGCTTTCTTT

J gene: TRBJ1-3
CDR3 length: 15
clone size: -
D gene: -
V gene: TRBV6-2/TRBV6-3
CDR3 protein: CASSQDGSSGNTIYF
CDR3 DNA: TGTGCCAGCAGTCAGGACGGGAGCTCTGGAAACACCATATATTTT

J gene: TRBJ1-1
CDR3 length: 13
clone size: -
D gene: -
V gene: TRBV3-1/TRBV3-2
CDR3 protein: CASSPNLNTEAFF
CDR3 DNA: TGTGCCAGCAGCCCGAACCTGAACACTGAAGCTTTCTTT

J gene: TRBJ1-4
CDR3 length: 14
clone size: -
D gene: -
V gene: TRBV24-1
CDR3 protein: CATSDSGQQEKLFF
CDR3 DNA: TGTGCCACCAGTGACTCCGGACAGCAAGAAAAACTGTTTTTT

J gene: TRBJ2-1
CDR3 length: 20
clone size: -
D gene: TRBD2
V gene: TRBV4-2
CDR3 protein: CASSQARTSGSRGPSNEQFF
CDR3 DNA: TGTGCCAGCAGCCAAGCTAGGACTAGCGGGAGTCGAGGGCCCTCCAATGAGCAGTTCTTC

J gene: TRBJ1-2
CDR3 length: 15
clone size: -
D gene: -
V gene: TRBV5-8
CDR3 protein: CASTPAGRTFYGYTF
CDR3 DNA: TGTGCCAGCACCCCTGCAGGGCGGACGTTCTATGGCTACACCTTC

J gene: TRBJ2-2
CDR3 length: 13
clone size: -
D gene: -
V gene: TRBV12-3/TRBV12-4
CDR3 protein: CASSLDYTGELFF
CDR3 DNA: TGTGCCAGCAGTTTGGACTACACCGGGGAGCTGTTTTTT

J gene: TRBJ1-2
CDR3 length: 12
clone size: once
D gene: -
V gene: TRBV20-1
CDR3 protein: CSASDGVPGYTF
CDR3 DNA: TGCAGTGCTAGTGACGGGGTGCCTGGCTACACCTTC

J gene: TRBJ1-1
CDR3 length: 12
clone size: -
D gene: -
V gene: TRBV7-9
CDR3 protein: CASSPGWTEAFF
CDR3 DNA: TGTGCCAGCAGCCCCGGTTGGACTGAAGCTTTCTTT

J gene: TRBJ2-3
CDR3 length: 14
clone size: -
D gene: -
V gene: TRBV19
CDR3 protein: CASSNGGGTDTQYF
CDR3 DNA: TGTGCCAGTAGTAACGGGGGCGGCACAGATACGCAGTATTTT

J gene: TRBJ1-5
CDR3 length: 14
clone size: few
D gene: TRBD1
V gene: TRBV27
CDR3 protein: CASSPGQGNQPQHF
CDR3 DNA: TGTGCCAGCAGTCCCGGACAGGGGAATCAGCCCCAGCATTTT

J gene: TRBJ1-1
CDR3 length: 15
clone size: -
D gene: -
V gene: TRBV28
CDR3 protein: CASSPPGGGRTEAFF
CDR3 DNA: TGTGCCAGCAGTCCCCCCGGCGGGGGGAGGACTGAAGCTTTCTTT

J gene: TRBJ2-5
CDR3 length: 13
clone size: -
D gene: -
V gene: TRBV6-5
CDR3 protein: CASRMTVQETQYF
CDR3 DNA: TGTGCCAGCAGAATGACGGTCCAAGAGACCCAGTACTTC

J gene: TRBJ1-2
CDR3 length: 13
clone size: -
D gene: -
V gene: TRBV7-3
CDR3 protein: CASSPGDGYGYTF
CDR3 DNA: TGTGCCAGCAGCCCGGGGGACGGGTATGGCTACACCTTC

J gene: TRBJ1-1
CDR3 length: 14
clone size: -
D gene: -
V gene: TRBV5-1
CDR3 protein: CASSLVAGNTEAFF
CDR3 DNA: TGCGCCAGCAGCTTGGTGGCGGGGAACACTGAAGCTTTCTTT

J gene: TRBJ1-3
CDR3 length: 15
clone size: -
D gene: TRBD1
V gene: TRBV10-3
CDR3 protein: CANAPEGGFGNTIYF
CDR3 DNA: TGTGCCAACGCACCTGAAGGGGGCTTCGGAAACACCATATATTTT

J gene: TRBJ2-7
CDR3 length: 14
clone size: -
D gene: -
V gene: TRBV9
CDR3 protein: CASSVSLSSYEQYF
CDR3 DNA: TGTGCCAGCAGCGTATCCCTGAGCTCCTACGAGCAGTACTTC

J gene: TRBJ1-2
CDR3 length: 15
clone size: -
D gene: -
V gene: TRBV3-1/TRBV3-2
CDR3 protein: CASSQDGAIGYGYTF
CDR3 DNA: TGTGCCAGCAGCCAAGATGGGGCAATCGGGTATGGCTACACCTTC

J gene: TRBJ2-7
CDR3 length: 15
clone size: -
D gene: -
V gene: TRBV9
CDR3 protein: CASSVGDSSSYEQYF
CDR3 DNA: TGTGCCAGCAGCGTAGGTGACAGCAGCTCCTACGAGCAGTACTTC

J gene: TRBJ1-2
CDR3 length: 14
clone size: -
D gene: TRBD1
V gene: TRBV10-3
CDR3 protein: CAISELDRGYGYTF
CDR3 DNA: TGTGCCATCAGTGAGCTTGACAGGGGCTATGGCTACACCTTC

J gene: TRBJ1-2
CDR3 length: 15
clone size: -
D gene: -
V gene: TRBV9
CDR3 protein: CASSVDSGANYGYTF
CDR3 DNA: TGTGCCAGCAGCGTAGATTCGGGAGCTAACTATGGCTACACCTTC